Listed below are T cell receptor beta chains from one sample, sequenced in a study of read filtering for tumor transcriptome and immune sequencing. TCRdb re-called the reads with MiXCR, one entry per CDR3 protein. Altogether 62,000 or so distinct CDR3 sequences are present, about 20% being singletons, with the ten largest covering approximately 17%. Sequencing was carried out using a population of CD138-negative cells sorted from bone marrow. The receptor set was obtained from a donor at least 40 years old with multiple myeloma. CDR3s include the opening cysteine and the closing phenylalanine or tryptophan. Each record gives: D gene, clone size, V gene, J gene, CDR3 protein, CDR3 DNA. A D gene is named only where the DNA matches it firmly. Clone size is given for some rows only: seen once, a few or many times, or a class if the clone is expanded.

D gene: NA; clone size: many; V gene: TRBV28; J gene: TRBJ2-3; CDR3 protein: CASSLSGTLPDTQYF; CDR3 DNA: TGTGCCAGCAGTCTCTCCGGGACATTGCCAGATACGCAGTATTTT
D gene: NA; clone size: NA; V gene: TRBV7-9; J gene: TRBJ2-3; CDR3 protein: CASSLVPYTQYF; CDR3 DNA: TGTGCCAGCAGCTTAGTCCCTTATACGCAGTATTTT
D gene: NA; clone size: many; V gene: TRBV11-2; J gene: TRBJ2-1; CDR3 protein: CASRLGLRDHEQFF; CDR3 DNA: TGTGCCAGCAGGCTGGGGCTCAGGGACCATGAGCAGTTCTTC
D gene: NA; clone size: NA; V gene: TRBV6-2/TRBV6-3; J gene: TRBJ2-7; CDR3 protein: CASRDLYEQYF; CDR3 DNA: TGTGCCAGCAGAGACCTCTACGAGCAGTACTTC
D gene: NA; clone size: few; V gene: TRBV10-3; J gene: TRBJ2-1; CDR3 protein: CAISEIKGLSLGEQFF; CDR3 DNA: TGTGCCATCAGTGAGATAAAGGGACTCAGCCTCGGTGAGCAGTTCTTC
D gene: TRBD1; clone size: many; V gene: TRBV5-1; J gene: TRBJ1-5; CDR3 protein: CASSPGTGAYDQPQHF; CDR3 DNA: TGCGCCAGCAGCCCCGGGACAGGAGCGTACGATCAGCCCCAGCATTTT
D gene: NA; clone size: many; V gene: TRBV28; J gene: TRBJ2-4; CDR3 protein: CASSPWRGAGNIQYF; CDR3 DNA: TGTGCCAGCAGTCCATGGAGGGGGGCTGGAAACATTCAGTACTTC
D gene: NA; clone size: NA; V gene: TRBV7-9; J gene: TRBJ1-1; CDR3 protein: CASSFTPNTEAFF; CDR3 DNA: TGTGCCAGCAGCTTTACACCTAACACTGAAGCTTTCTTT
D gene: NA; clone size: few; V gene: TRBV12-3/TRBV12-4; J gene: TRBJ1-6; CDR3 protein: CASSSQGFINSPLHF; CDR3 DNA: TGTGCCAGCAGTTCCCAGGGTTTTATTAATTCACCCCTCCACTTT
D gene: TRBD2; clone size: NA; V gene: TRBV20-1; J gene: TRBJ2-7; CDR3 protein: CSATIPGLVSDEQYF; CDR3 DNA: TGCAGTGCTACCATCCCGGGACTAGTGTCGGATGAGCAGTACTTC
D gene: TRBD1; clone size: many; V gene: TRBV5-1; J gene: TRBJ2-3; CDR3 protein: CASSLEPGGTSTDTQYF; CDR3 DNA: TGCGCCAGCAGCTTGGAGCCAGGGGGTACGAGCACAGATACGCAGTATTTT
D gene: TRBD1; clone size: few; V gene: TRBV20-1; J gene: TRBJ2-5; CDR3 protein: CSARGQGATSQETQYF; CDR3 DNA: TGCAGTGCCCGGGGACAGGGGGCTACGAGCCAAGAGACCCAGTACTTC
D gene: TRBD1; clone size: few; V gene: TRBV19; J gene: TRBJ2-5; CDR3 protein: CASSWNRGETQYF; CDR3 DNA: TGTGCCAGTAGCTGGAACAGGGGTGAGACCCAGTACTTC
D gene: NA; clone size: NA; V gene: TRBV11-2; J gene: TRBJ1-1; CDR3 protein: CASSFIRGNTEAFF; CDR3 DNA: TGTGCCAGCAGCTTTATTCGGGGGAACACTGAAGCTTTCTTT
D gene: TRBD1; clone size: many; V gene: TRBV3-1; J gene: TRBJ1-1; CDR3 protein: CASSPTDRGEAFF; CDR3 DNA: TGTGCCAGCAGCCCGACCGACAGGGGTGAAGCTTTCTTT
D gene: TRBD1; clone size: many; V gene: TRBV12-3/TRBV12-4; J gene: TRBJ2-7; CDR3 protein: CASRGRGRPEQYF; CDR3 DNA: TGTGCCAGCAGAGGCAGGGGGCGTCCCGAGCAGTACTTC
D gene: NA; clone size: many; V gene: TRBV13; J gene: TRBJ1-2; CDR3 protein: CASSLAGPLRGYTF; CDR3 DNA: TGTGCCAGCAGCTTAGCAGGTCCGCTGAGGGGCTACACCTTC
D gene: TRBD2; clone size: NA; V gene: TRBV11-2; J gene: TRBJ2-2; CDR3 protein: CASSLDTRSSGRYTGELFF; CDR3 DNA: TGTGCCAGCAGCTTAGATACTCGGTCTAGCGGGAGGTACACCGGGGAGCTGTTTTTT
D gene: NA; clone size: many; V gene: TRBV5-8; J gene: TRBJ2-2; CDR3 protein: CASSLSRGSTGELFF; CDR3 DNA: TGTGCCAGCAGCCTATCTAGAGGTAGCACCGGGGAGCTGTTTTTT
D gene: TRBD2; clone size: NA; V gene: TRBV20-1; J gene: TRBJ2-3; CDR3 protein: CSAINPDALAGGTDTQYF; CDR3 DNA: TGCAGTGCGATAAACCCCGACGCCCTAGCGGGGGGAACAGATACGCAGTATTTT
D gene: NA; clone size: NA; V gene: TRBV5-4; J gene: TRBJ1-1; CDR3 protein: CASSLAAYTNTEAFF; CDR3 DNA: TGTGCCAGCAGCTTGGCCGCATACACGAACACTGAAGCTTTCTTT
D gene: NA; clone size: many; V gene: TRBV18; J gene: TRBJ2-6; CDR3 protein: CASSPRHSGANVLTF; CDR3 DNA: TGTGCCAGCTCACCACGCCACTCTGGGGCCAACGTCCTGACTTTC
D gene: TRBD2; clone size: many; V gene: TRBV12-3/TRBV12-4; J gene: TRBJ2-2; CDR3 protein: CASSLGGRNTGELFF; CDR3 DNA: TGTGCCAGCAGTTTGGGCGGGAGAAACACCGGGGAGCTGTTTTTT